The T cell receptor (beta chain) under discussion was sequenced for a study of cytomegalovirus exposure and HLA in healthy donors. As for the study in general: The 120 or so validation repertoires, a later analysis reported, used the same platform as the 666 first-cohort repertoires.

Measured with immunoSEQ multiplex PCR; TCRdb has only the in-frame clones, and not every one. Of around 150,000 clones listed, 88% are singletons. V lost 1 base and J lost 2, with 12 bases in between. Germline V CDR1 and CDR2: MDHEN, SYDVKM. The CDR3 runs to 15 residues. A note on this clone: The target antigen is unknown.

Study-wide results and limits: The TCR clusters that emerged in the first cohort tended, a later analysis found, to co-occur in the roughly 120 validation repertoires. While the bulk of TCR sequences proved rare, some public TCRs turned up in many donors. The authors confirmed in vitro that three CMV-associated chains were specific for CMV antigens.

Sequences were obtained from PBMCs. The sequence was collected from a man younger than 30 in good health and CMV-seronegative. V is TRBV28 and J is TRBJ2-7, with TRBD2 as a possible D gene (5 bases). CDR3 nucleotide sequence: TGTGCCAGCAGTTTATTGGAGGACGGACCCTACGAGCAGTACTTC. It translates to CASSLLEDGPYEQYF.